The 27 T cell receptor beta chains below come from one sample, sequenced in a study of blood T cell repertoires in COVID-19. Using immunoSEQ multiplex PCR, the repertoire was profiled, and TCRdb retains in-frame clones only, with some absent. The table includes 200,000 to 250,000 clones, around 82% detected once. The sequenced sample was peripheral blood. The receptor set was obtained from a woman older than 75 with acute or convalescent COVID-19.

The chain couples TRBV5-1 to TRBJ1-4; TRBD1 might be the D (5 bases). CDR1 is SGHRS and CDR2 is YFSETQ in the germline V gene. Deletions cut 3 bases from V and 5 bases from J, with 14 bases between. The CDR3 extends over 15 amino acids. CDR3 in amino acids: CASSSQGLQNEKLFF. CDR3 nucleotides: TGCGCCAGCAGCTCCCAGGGATTACAAAATGAAAAACTGTTTTTT.

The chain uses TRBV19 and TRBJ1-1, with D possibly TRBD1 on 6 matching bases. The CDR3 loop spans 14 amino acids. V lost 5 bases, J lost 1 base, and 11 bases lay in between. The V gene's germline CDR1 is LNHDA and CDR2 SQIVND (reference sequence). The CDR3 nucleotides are TGTGCCAGTAGTCTTTCGGACAGGAACACTGAAGCTTTCTTT. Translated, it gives CASSLSDRNTEAFF.

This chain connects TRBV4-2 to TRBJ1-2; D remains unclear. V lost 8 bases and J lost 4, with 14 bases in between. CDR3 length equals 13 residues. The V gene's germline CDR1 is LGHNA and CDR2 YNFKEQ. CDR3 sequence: CASGRESTYGYTF. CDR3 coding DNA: TGTGCCAGCGGCCGGGAGAGTACCTATGGCTACACCTTC.

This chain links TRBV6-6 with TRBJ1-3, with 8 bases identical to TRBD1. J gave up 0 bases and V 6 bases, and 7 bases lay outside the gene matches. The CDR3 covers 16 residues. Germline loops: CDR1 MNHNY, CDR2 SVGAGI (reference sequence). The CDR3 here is CASSPGTGPSGNTIYF. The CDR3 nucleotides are TGTGCCAGCAGCCCCGGGACAGGCCCCTCTGGAAACACCATATATTTT.

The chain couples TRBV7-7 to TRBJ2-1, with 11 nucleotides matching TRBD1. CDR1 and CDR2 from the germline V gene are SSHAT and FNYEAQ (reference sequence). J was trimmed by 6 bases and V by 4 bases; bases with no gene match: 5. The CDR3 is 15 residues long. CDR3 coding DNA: TGTGCCAGCAGCTCGGGGACAGGGGGGGGCAATGAGCAGTTCTTC. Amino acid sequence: CASSSGTGGGNEQFF.

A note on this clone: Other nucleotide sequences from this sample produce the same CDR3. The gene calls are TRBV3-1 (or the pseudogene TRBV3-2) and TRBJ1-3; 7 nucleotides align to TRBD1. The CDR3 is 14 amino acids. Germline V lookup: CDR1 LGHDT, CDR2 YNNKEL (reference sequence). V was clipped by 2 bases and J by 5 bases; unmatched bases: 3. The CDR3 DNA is TGTGCCAGCAGCCAAAGGGACAGCCGAAACACCATATATTTT. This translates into CASSQRDSRNTIYF.

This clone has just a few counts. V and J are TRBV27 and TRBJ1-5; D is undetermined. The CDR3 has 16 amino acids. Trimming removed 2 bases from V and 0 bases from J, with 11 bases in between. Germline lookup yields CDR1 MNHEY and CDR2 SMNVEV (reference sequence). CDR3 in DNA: TGTGCCAGCAGTTTAGAGGGAGGGTATAGCAATCAGCCCCAGCATTTT. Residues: CASSLEGGYSNQPQHF.

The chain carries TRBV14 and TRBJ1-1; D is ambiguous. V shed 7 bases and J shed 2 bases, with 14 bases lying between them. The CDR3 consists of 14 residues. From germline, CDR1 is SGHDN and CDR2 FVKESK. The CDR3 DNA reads TGTGCCAGCAAGCCCGACCGGGGAAACACTGAAGCTTTCTTT. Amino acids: CASKPDRGNTEAFF.

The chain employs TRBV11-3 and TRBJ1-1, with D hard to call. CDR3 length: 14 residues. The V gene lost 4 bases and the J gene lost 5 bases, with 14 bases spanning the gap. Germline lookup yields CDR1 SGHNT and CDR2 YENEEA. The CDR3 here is CASSSRGGRTEAFF. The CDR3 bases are TGTGCCAGCAGCTCCCGGGGAGGGAGGACTGAAGCTTTCTTT.

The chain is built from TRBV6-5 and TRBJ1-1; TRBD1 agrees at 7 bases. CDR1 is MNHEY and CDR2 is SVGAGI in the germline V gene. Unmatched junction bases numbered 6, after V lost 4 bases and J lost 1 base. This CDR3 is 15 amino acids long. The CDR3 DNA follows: TGTGCCAGCAGTTGGGGAAACAGGGGGAACACTGAAGCTTTCTTT. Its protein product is CASSWGNRGNTEAFF.

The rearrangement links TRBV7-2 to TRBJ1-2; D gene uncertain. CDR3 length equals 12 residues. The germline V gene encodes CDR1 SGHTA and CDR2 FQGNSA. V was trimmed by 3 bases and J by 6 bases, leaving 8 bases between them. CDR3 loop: CASSLRKHGYTF. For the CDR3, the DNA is TGTGCCAGCAGCTTGCGAAAACATGGCTACACCTTC.

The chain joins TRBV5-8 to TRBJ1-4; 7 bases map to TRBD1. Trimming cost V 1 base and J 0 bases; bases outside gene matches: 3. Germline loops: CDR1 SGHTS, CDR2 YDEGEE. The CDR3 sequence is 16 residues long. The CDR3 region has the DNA TGTGCCAGCAGCTTGACGGGGACAGCAACTAATGAAAAACTGTTTTTT. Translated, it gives CASSLTGTATNEKLFF.

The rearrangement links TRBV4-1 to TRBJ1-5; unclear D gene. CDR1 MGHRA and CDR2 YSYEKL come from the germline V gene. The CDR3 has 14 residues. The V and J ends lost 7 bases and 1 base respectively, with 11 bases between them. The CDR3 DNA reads TGCGCCAGCACCCGCGTCCCAAGCAATCAGCCCCAGCATTTT. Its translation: CASTRVPSNQPQHF.

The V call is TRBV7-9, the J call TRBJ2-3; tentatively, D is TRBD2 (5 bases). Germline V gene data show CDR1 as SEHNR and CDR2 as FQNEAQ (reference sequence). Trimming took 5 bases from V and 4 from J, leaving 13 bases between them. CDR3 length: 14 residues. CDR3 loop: CASSKGAMSDTQYF. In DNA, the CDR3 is TGTGCCAGCAGCAAGGGAGCTATGTCAGATACGCAGTATTTT.

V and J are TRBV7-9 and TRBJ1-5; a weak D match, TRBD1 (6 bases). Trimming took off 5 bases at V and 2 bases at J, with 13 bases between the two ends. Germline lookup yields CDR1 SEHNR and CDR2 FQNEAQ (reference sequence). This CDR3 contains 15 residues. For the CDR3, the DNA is TGTGCCAGCAGCCAACAGGGCATGGGCAATCAGCCCCAGCATTTT. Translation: CASSQQGMGNQPQHF. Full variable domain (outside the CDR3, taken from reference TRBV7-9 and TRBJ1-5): DTGVSQNPRHKITKRGQNVTFRCDPISEHNRLYWYRQTLGQGPEFLTYFQNEAQLEKSRLLSDRFSAERPKGSFSTLEIQRTEQGDSAMYLCASSQQGMGNQPQHFGDGTRLSIL.

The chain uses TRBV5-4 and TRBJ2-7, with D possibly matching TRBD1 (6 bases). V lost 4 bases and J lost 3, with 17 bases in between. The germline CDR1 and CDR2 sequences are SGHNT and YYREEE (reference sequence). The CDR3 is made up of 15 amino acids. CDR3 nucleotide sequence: TGTGCCAGCAGCCACAGGACAGATCGTATCTACGAGCAGTACTTC. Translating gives CASSHRTDRIYEQYF.

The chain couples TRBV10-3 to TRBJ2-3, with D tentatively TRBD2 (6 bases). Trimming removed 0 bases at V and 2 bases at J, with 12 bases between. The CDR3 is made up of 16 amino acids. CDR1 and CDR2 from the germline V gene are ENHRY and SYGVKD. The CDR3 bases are TGTGCCATCAGTGAGTCGGCTGAGCGGGCCACAGATACGCAGTATTTT. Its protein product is CAISESAERATDTQYF.

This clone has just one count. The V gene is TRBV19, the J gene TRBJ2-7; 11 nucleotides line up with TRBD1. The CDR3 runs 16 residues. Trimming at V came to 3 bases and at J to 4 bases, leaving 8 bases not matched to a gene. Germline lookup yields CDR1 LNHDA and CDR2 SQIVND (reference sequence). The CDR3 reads CASSMAPGQGVYEQYF. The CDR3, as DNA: TGTGCCAGTAGTATGGCCCCGGGACAGGGGGTTTACGAGCAGTACTTC.

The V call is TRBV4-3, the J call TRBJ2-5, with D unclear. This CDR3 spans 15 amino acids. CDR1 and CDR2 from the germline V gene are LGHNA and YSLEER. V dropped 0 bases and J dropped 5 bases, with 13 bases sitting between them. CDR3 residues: CASSQDPGPLETQYF. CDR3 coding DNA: TGCGCCAGCAGCCAAGATCCTGGCCCCCTTGAGACCCAGTACTTC.

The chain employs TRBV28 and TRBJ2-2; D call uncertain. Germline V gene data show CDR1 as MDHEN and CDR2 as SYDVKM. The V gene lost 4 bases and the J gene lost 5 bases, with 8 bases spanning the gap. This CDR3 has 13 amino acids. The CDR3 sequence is CASSSAGTGELFF. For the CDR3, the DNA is TGTGCCAGCAGTTCCGCCGGGACCGGGGAGCTGTTTTTT.

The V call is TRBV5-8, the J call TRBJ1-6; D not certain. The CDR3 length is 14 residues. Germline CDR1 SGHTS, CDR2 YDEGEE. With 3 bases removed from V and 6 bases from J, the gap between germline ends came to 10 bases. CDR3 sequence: CASSSYAANSPLHF. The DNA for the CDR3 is TGTGCCAGCAGCTCGTACGCGGCTAATTCACCCCTCCACTTT.

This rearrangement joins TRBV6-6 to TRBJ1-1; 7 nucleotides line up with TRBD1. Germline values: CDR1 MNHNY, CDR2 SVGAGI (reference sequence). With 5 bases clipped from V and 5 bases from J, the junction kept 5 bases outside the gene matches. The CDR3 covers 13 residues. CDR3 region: CASSITGVTEAFF. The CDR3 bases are TGTGCCAGCAGTATAACAGGGGTGACTGAAGCTTTCTTT.

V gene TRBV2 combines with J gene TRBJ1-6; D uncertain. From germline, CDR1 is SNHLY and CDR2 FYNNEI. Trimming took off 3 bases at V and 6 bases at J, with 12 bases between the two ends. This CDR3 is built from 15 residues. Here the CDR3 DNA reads TGTGCCAGCAGTGAGAGGACTGACACTAATTCACCCCTCCACTTT. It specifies CASSERTDTNSPLHF.

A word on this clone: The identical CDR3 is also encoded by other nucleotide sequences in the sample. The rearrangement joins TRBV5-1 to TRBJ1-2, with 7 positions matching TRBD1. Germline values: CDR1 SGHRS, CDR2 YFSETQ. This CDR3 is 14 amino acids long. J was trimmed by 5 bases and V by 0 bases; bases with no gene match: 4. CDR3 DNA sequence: TGCGCCAGCAGCTTGGAGGGGGCAGGATATGGCTACACCTTC. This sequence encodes CASSLEGAGYGYTF.

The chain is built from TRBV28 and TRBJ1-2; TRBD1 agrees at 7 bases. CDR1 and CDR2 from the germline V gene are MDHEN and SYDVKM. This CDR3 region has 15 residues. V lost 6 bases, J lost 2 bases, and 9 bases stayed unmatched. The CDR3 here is CASRFPTGINYGYTF. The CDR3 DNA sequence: TGTGCCAGCAGGTTCCCGACAGGGATCAACTATGGCTACACCTTC.

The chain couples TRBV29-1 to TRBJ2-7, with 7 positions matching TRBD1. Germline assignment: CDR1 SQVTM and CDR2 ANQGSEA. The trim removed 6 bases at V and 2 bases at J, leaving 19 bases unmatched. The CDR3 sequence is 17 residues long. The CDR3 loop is CSVTNQQGFRTAYEQYF. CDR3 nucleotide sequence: TGCAGCGTAACGAACCAACAGGGGTTTAGGACAGCCTACGAGCAGTACTTC.

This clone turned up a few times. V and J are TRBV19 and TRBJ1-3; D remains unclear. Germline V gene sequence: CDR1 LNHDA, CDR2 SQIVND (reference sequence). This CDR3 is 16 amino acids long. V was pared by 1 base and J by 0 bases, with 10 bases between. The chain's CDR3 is CASSIGTGTSGNTIYF. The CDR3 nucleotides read TGTGCCAGTAGTATAGGAACGGGAACCTCTGGAAACACCATATATTTT.